The 27 T cell receptor beta chains presented below share a single source sample, sequenced in a study of cytomegalovirus exposure and HLA in healthy donors. The PCR had 60 Vbeta and 13 Jbeta primers. Only in-frame clones appear in the TCRdb table, and some are missing; sequencing was by immunoSEQ multiplex PCR. The sample has fewer than 120,000 clones; around 83% are singletons. What was sequenced was PBMCs. The source is a woman aged 60 to 75 in good health and CMV-seropositive.

The V and J genes are TRBV9 and TRBJ2-2, with 11 nucleotides matching TRBD2. The CDR3 covers 17 residues. Germline assignment: CDR1 SGDLS and CDR2 YYNGEE. After removal of 4 bases from V and 1 base from J, the junction contained 6 bases not matched to a gene. The CDR3 nucleotides are TGTGCCAGCAGCCGAGGGACTAGCGGAGGGAACACCGGGGAGCTGTTTTTT. Its translation: CASSRGTSGGNTGELFF.

V gene TRBV12-5 combines with J gene TRBJ2-1; 10 bases align to TRBD1. Germline V gene sequence: CDR1 LGHNT, CDR2 FRNRAP. This CDR3 has 15 residues. J gave up 7 bases and V 5 bases, and 8 bases lay outside the gene matches. CDR3 coding DNA: TGTGCTAGTGGTCTAGGGACAGGGGCGGGGAATGAGCAGTTCTTC. Translation gives CASGLGTGAGNEQFF.

The chain recombines TRBV7-3 with TRBJ2-1; 7 bases are a match to TRBD2. With V trimmed by 2 bases and J by 0 bases, 16 bases remained unmatched. The CDR3 extends over 20 amino acids. CDR1 is SGHTA and CDR2 is FQGTGA in the germline V gene. The CDR3 protein is CASSLSWGGGGPSSYNEQFF. CDR3 bases: TGTGCCAGCAGCTTATCTTGGGGCGGGGGAGGGCCGAGCTCCTACAATGAGCAGTTCTTC.

This clone was detected only a few times. The chain employs TRBV27 and TRBJ2-6; 8 positions agree with TRBD1. The germline V gene has CDR1 MNHEY and CDR2 SMNVEV (reference sequence). J gave up 0 bases and V 5 bases, and 6 bases lay outside the gene matches. This CDR3 has 17 amino acids. The CDR3 loop is CASSPDRAYSGANVLTF. The CDR3 DNA reads as TGTGCCAGCAGTCCGGACAGGGCCTACTCTGGGGCCAACGTCCTGACTTTC.

This chain links TRBV9 with TRBJ2-3; the match to TRBD2 covers 8 bases. Germline CDR1 reads SGDLS; CDR2 reads YYNGEE. The CDR3 consists of 14 residues. With V trimmed by 8 bases and J by 1 base, 6 bases remained unmatched. This CDR3 reads CASDTGGGTDTQYF. Here the CDR3 DNA reads TGTGCCAGTGATACCGGGGGGGGCACAGATACGCAGTATTTT.

The chain combines TRBV11-2 with TRBJ1-5; TRBD1 is a possible D gene (5 bases). The CDR3 runs to 14 residues. Germline V gives CDR1 SGHAT, CDR2 FQNNGV. V was pared by 6 bases and J by 2 bases, with 11 bases between. The CDR3 DNA reads TGTGCCAGCAGAAGACTGGGGCGCAATCAGCCCCAGCATTTT. Translated, it gives CASRRLGRNQPQHF. The complete variable domain, with remaining parts taken from reference TRBV11-2 and TRBJ1-5, reads EAGVAQSPRYKIIEKRQSVAFWCNPISGHATLYWYQQILGQGPKLLIQFQNNGVVDDSQLPKDRFSAERLKGVDSTLKIQPAKLEDSAVYLCASRRLGRNQPQHFGDGTRLSIL.

The V call is TRBV18, the J call TRBJ2-5; 9 bases are a match to TRBD1. Germline CDR1 KGHSH, CDR2 LQKENI. CDR3 length equals 15 residues. V gave up 3 bases and J gave up 5 bases; unmatched junction bases: 7. The chain's CDR3 is CASSPGTGSSETQYF. For the CDR3, the DNA is TGTGCCAGCTCACCGGGGACAGGGTCTTCGGAGACCCAGTACTTC. Together with reference TRBV18 and TRBJ2-5, the CDR3 gives the full variable domain: NAGVMQNPRHLVRRRGQEARLRCSPMKGHSHVYWYRQLPEEGLKFMVYLQKENIIDESGMPKERFSAEFPKEGPSILRIQQVVRGDSAAYFCASSPGTGSSETQYFGPGTRLLVL.

The rearrangement links TRBV5-1 to TRBJ2-1; 10 bases are a match to TRBD2. CDR1 SGHRS and CDR2 YFSETQ come from the germline V gene. This CDR3 spans 16 amino acids. The junction had 11 bases not matched to a gene; V was cut back by 4 bases and J by 7 bases. As DNA, the CDR3 is TGCGCCAGCAGCGTGCAAGCGGGAGGGCCGTGGAATGAGCAGTTCTTC. It encodes CASSVQAGGPWNEQFF.

The chain combines TRBV7-6 with TRBJ2-1, with 7 bases fitting TRBD2. Germline V gene sequence: CDR1 SGHVS, CDR2 FNYEAQ. The CDR3 extends over 14 amino acids. Trimming at V came to 3 bases and at J to 3 bases, leaving 2 bases not matched to a gene. The CDR3 spells CASSLRDYYNEQFF. The CDR3 DNA is TGTGCCAGCAGCTTGCGGGACTACTACAATGAGCAGTTCTTC.

The chain recombines TRBV7-8 with TRBJ2-2; 7 bases are a match to TRBD1. The trim removed 3 bases at V and 0 bases at J, leaving 4 bases unmatched. The CDR3 is 16 residues long. Germline-derived CDR1 and CDR2 are SGHVS and FQNEAQ. Here the CDR3 DNA reads TGTGCCAGCAGCTTCCGACAGGGAGCGAACACCGGGGAGCTGTTTTTT. Its translation: CASSFRQGANTGELFF.

This clone was observed a single time. This chain's CDR3 is CASSLVRESNYGYTF. DNA of the CDR3: TGTGCCAGCAGCTTGGTGCGGGAATCTAACTATGGCTACACCTTC. This chain connects TRBV5-7 to TRBJ1-2; no definite D call. TRBV5-7 qualifies as an ORF whose function is uncertain. V dropped 0 bases and J dropped 0 bases, with 9 bases sitting between them. The CDR3 consists of 15 residues.

This chain connects TRBV13 to TRBJ1-1, with 7 positions matching TRBD1. The CDR3 covers 13 residues. Germline V lookup: CDR1 PRHDT, CDR2 FYEKMQ (reference sequence). The V and J ends lost 3 bases and 11 bases, in that order; junction bases with no gene match: 9. CDR3 nucleotides: TGTGCCAGCAGCTTGGACAGGTCCCGTACGGCTTTCTTT. Residues: CASSLDRSRTAFF. Based on the CDR3 plus reference TRBV13 and TRBJ1-1, the full variable domain is AAGVIQSPRHLIKEKRETATLKCYPIPRHDTVYWYQQGPGQDPQFLISFYEKMQSDKGSIPDRFSAQQFSDYHSELNMSSLELGDSALYFCASSLDRSRTAFFGQGTRLTVV.

The chain is built from TRBV6-1 and TRBJ2-1; TRBD2 aligns across 8 bases. V gave up 8 bases and J gave up 8 bases; unmatched junction bases: 14. Germline V CDR1 and CDR2: MNHNS, SASEGT. The CDR3 has 15 amino acids. The CDR3 is CASRGLAGMRDEQFF. CDR3 sequence (DNA): TGTGCCAGCCGGGGGCTAGCGGGCATGCGCGATGAGCAGTTCTTC.

The V call is TRBV7-8, the J call TRBJ2-5; D perhaps matches TRBD1 (6 bases). Trimming cost V 3 bases and J 1 base, with 9 bases left between them. The CDR3 has 14 amino acids. In germline, CDR1 is SGHVS, CDR2 FQNEAQ. The CDR3 nucleotides are TGTGCCAGCAGCTTCCAACAGGGCCAAGAGACCCAGTACTTC. Translation: CASSFQQGQETQYF.

The chain is built from TRBV5-1 and TRBJ2-7; tentative D call: TRBD2 (5 bases). The CDR3 runs 14 residues. CDR1 is SGHRS and CDR2 is YFSETQ in the germline V gene. V lost 5 bases and J 8 bases, leaving 20 bases between the germline ends. The CDR3 bases are TGCGCCAGCAGAGGTAGCGCCCCGGGGTTGAAGCAGTACTTC. Translated: CASRGSAPGLKQYF.

J is TRBJ1-1 and V is TRBV5-1; 7 bases map to TRBD1. This CDR3 is built from 15 residues. CDR1 SGHRS and CDR2 YFSETQ come from the germline V gene. The ends lost 1 base at V and 0 bases at J; junction bases unmatched: 3. The DNA of the CDR3 is TGCGCCAGCAGCTTGAGGACAGGTTTGAACACTGAAGCTTTCTTT. Translated: CASSLRTGLNTEAFF.

The chain couples TRBV5-1 to TRBJ1-5, with 8 bases fitting TRBD1. The CDR3 contains 15 residues. The germline V gene encodes CDR1 SGHRS and CDR2 YFSETQ. J gave up 11 bases and V 2 bases, and 12 bases lay outside the gene matches. CDR3 region: CASSLQGGPGESQHF. The CDR3 DNA is TGCGCCAGCAGCTTACAGGGGGGTCCCGGTGAATCCCAGCATTTT.

The chain joins TRBV7-6 to TRBJ2-1; tentative D call: TRBD2 (7 bases). V lost 3 bases, J lost 3 bases, and 15 bases lay in between. The CDR3 runs 16 residues. The germline V gene encodes CDR1 SGHVS and CDR2 FNYEAQ. Here the CDR3 reads CASSLVEGGVYNEQFF. The CDR3 DNA follows: TGTGCCAGCAGCTTGGTTGAGGGGGGGGTCTACAATGAGCAGTTCTTC. Full variable domain (missing parts from reference TRBV7-6 and TRBJ2-1): GAGVSQSPRYKVTKRGQDVALRCDPISGHVSLYWYRQALGQGPEFLTYFNYEAQQDKSGLPNDRFSAERPEGSISTLTIQRTEQRDSAMYRCASSLVEGGVYNEQFFGPGTRLTVL.

The CDR3 coding sequence is TGTGCCAGCAGCTGGAGAAGGAACACTGAAGCTTTCTTT. Its translation is CASSWRRNTEAFF. V usage is TRBV7-9 and J usage is TRBJ1-1; D is unclear. With 4 bases removed from V and 1 base from J, the gap between germline ends came to 7 bases. The CDR3 is 13 amino acids. In germline, CDR1 is SEHNR, CDR2 FQNEAQ (reference sequence).

V gene TRBV28 combines with J gene TRBJ2-7, with 12 positions matching TRBD2. The V and J ends lost 2 bases and 5 bases, in that order; junction bases with no gene match: 4. There are 15 residues in the CDR3. CDR1 and CDR2 from the germline V gene are MDHEN and SYDVKM. CDR3 nucleotides: TGTGCCAGCAGTTTAACGACTAGCGGGAGCGACGAGCAGTACTTC. As protein: CASSLTTSGSDEQYF.

The genes are TRBV2 and TRBJ2-7; 10 bases align to TRBD1. Germline V gene lookup returns CDR1 SNHLY and CDR2 FYNNEI. V lost 4 bases and J lost 4; bases outside the gene matches: 7. The CDR3 runs 15 residues. The CDR3 spells CASSVRTGGIYEQYF. CDR3 nucleotides: TGTGCCAGCAGTGTGAGGACAGGGGGGATATACGAGCAGTACTTC. Looking up the rest from reference TRBV2 and TRBJ2-7 gives the full variable domain: EPEVTQTPSHQVTQMGQEVILRCVPISNHLYFYWYRQILGQKVEFLVSFYNNEISEKSEIFDDQFSVERPDGSNFTLKIRSTKLEDSAMYFCASSVRTGGIYEQYFGPGTRLTVT.

The chain couples TRBV9 to TRBJ1-2, with 7 nucleotides matching TRBD1. Germline V gene lookup returns CDR1 SGDLS and CDR2 YYNGEE. V dropped 3 bases and J dropped 7; count of bases not matched to a gene: 12. CDR3 length: 15 amino acids. CDR3 DNA sequence: TGTGCCAGCAGCGCCACAGGGGATCCCCTCTTTGGCTACACCTTC. Protein product: CASSATGDPLFGYTF.

CDR3 region: CASSQDTGGRATYEQYF. DNA for the CDR3: TGTGCCAGCAGCCAAGATACAGGGGGGCGCGCAACCTACGAGCAGTACTTC. The genes are TRBV7-9 and TRBJ2-7; 8 bases map to TRBD1. J was trimmed by 2 bases and V by 5 bases; bases with no gene match: 14. This CDR3 contains 17 residues. The V gene's germline CDR1 is SEHNR and CDR2 FQNEAQ (reference sequence). Full variable domain (remainder filled in from reference TRBV7-9 and TRBJ2-7): DTGVSQNPRHKITKRGQNVTFRCDPISEHNRLYWYRQTLGQGPEFLTYFQNEAQLEKSRLLSDRFSAERPKGSFSTLEIQRTEQGDSAMYLCASSQDTGGRATYEQYFGPGTRLTVT.

This clone turned up a few times. The gene calls are TRBV5-1 and TRBJ2-3; possibly TRBD2 for D (5 bases). Germline V CDR1 and CDR2: SGHRS, YFSETQ. V was pared by 4 bases and J by 10 bases, with 13 bases between. This CDR3 contains 12 residues. CDR3 loop: CASSNNSGAQYF. CDR3 DNA sequence: TGCGCCAGCAGCAACAACTCCGGGGCGCAGTATTTT.

The CDR3: CASSYRGGFGNTIYF. CDR3 bases: TGTGCCAGCAGTTACCGAGGGGGCTTTGGAAACACCATATATTTT. The V and J genes are TRBV6-6 and TRBJ1-3; TRBD1 agrees at 7 bases. J lost 3 bases, V lost 2 bases, and 4 bases had no gene match. The CDR3 length is 15 residues. Germline V lookup: CDR1 MNHNY, CDR2 SVGAGI (reference sequence).

V is TRBV5-1 and J is TRBJ2-2; D gene ambiguous. This CDR3 is built from 13 residues. CDR1 is SGHRS and CDR2 is YFSETQ in the germline V gene. V lost 0 bases to trimming and J lost 6 bases, with 6 bases between them. The CDR3 loop reads CASSLAAPGELFF. CDR3 in DNA: TGCGCCAGCAGCTTGGCCGCGCCCGGGGAGCTGTTTTTT.

J is TRBJ2-1 and V is TRBV7-9; maybe TRBD2 (6 bases). The CDR3 runs 12 residues. Germline V CDR1 and CDR2: SEHNR, FQNEAQ (reference sequence). V gave up 5 bases and J gave up 16 bases, with 18 bases separating them. CDR3 sequence reads: CASSPSDSAGFF. CDR3 bases: TGTGCCAGCAGCCCGTCAGATTCAGCGGGTTTCTTC.